The present T cell receptor beta chain was sequenced within a study of radiotherapy plus CTLA-4 blockade in lung cancer. As for the study in general: With roughly 28% of patients having disease control, objective responses were seen in under 20%.

Sequenced by immunoSEQ multiplex PCR; TCRdb stores in-frame clones only, minus some. Of about 25,000 clones listed, 73% are singletons. V lost 4 bases to trimming and J lost 5 bases, with 19 bases between them. CDR3 length equals 15 residues. Germline values: CDR1 SGHRS, CDR2 YFSETQ. This clonotype originated in a human donor with non-small cell lung cancer who had stable disease on radiotherapy plus ipilimumab. The material sequenced was peripheral blood, taken from a patient treated with radiotherapy plus ipilimumab. The chain joins TRBV5-1 to TRBJ2-7; either TRBD1 or TRBD2 may supply D (6 bases each). CDR3 bases: TGCGCCAGCAGCCCCGGGGGCGCGTATGTTAACGAGCAGTACTTC. The encoded protein is CASSPGGAYVNEQYF.